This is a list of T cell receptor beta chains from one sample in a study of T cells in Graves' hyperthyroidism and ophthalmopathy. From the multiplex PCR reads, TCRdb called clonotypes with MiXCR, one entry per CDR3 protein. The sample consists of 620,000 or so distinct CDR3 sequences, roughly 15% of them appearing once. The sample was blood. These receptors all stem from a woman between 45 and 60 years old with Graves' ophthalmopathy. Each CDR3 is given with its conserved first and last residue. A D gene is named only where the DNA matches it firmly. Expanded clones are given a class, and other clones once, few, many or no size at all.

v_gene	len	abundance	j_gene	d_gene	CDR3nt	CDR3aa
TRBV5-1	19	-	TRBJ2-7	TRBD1	TGCGCCAGCAGCCCGGGACCGGGACAGGGGTTTCGTTTTATCTACGAGCAGTACTTC	CASSPGPGQGFRFIYEQYF
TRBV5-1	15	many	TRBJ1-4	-	TGCGCCAGCAGCTTGGCCGGGAGTATTTCGGAAAAACTGTTTTTT	CASSLAGSISEKLFF
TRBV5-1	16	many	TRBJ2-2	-	TGCGCCAGCAGCTTGACGAGCGGGTCGAACGTCGGGGAGCTGTTTTTT	CASSLTSGSNVGELFF
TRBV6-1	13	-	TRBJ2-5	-	TGTGCCAGCAGCGGGACACCCCAAGAGACCCAGTACTTC	CASSGTPQETQYF
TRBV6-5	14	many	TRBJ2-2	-	TGTGCCAGCAGTTACTTACAGAACACCGGGGAGCTGTTTTTT	CASSYLQNTGELFF
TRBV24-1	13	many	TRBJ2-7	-	TGTGCCACCAGTGACTCTTATCAGAGCGAGCAGTACTTC	CATSDSYQSEQYF
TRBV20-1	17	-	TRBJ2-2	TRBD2	TGCAGTGCTAGAGATTCCCAGCGGGAGGTGAACACCGGGGAGCTGTTTTTT	CSARDSQREVNTGELFF
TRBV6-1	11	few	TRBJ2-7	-	TGTGCCAGCCGGTTCGCCGACGAGCAGTACTTC	CASRFADEQYF
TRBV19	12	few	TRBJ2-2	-	TGTGCCAGTGGCCCGGTGTTCGGGGAGCTGTTTTTT	CASGPVFGELFF
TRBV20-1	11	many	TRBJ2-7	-	TGCAGTGCTAGAGAGGGAACCGAGCAGTACTTC	CSAREGTEQYF
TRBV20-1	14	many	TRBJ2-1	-	TGCAGTGCTAGCCGGGGTCCCTCCTACAATGAGCAGTTCTTC	CSASRGPSYNEQFF
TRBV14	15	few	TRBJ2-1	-	TGTGCCAGCAGCCAAGGCAGGAAATCCTACAATGAGCAGTTCTTC	CASSQGRKSYNEQFF
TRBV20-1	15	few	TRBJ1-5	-	TGCAGTGCAAAACGAGGGACCGACTGGAATCAGCCCCAGCATTTT	CSAKRGTDWNQPQHF
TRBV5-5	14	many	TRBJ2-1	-	TGTGCCAGCAGCTGGGACCCCCGTTTCGATGAGCAGTTCTTC	CASSWDPRFDEQFF
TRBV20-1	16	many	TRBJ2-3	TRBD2	TGCAGTGCCATCTCTAGACTAGCGGGGACCACAGATACGCAGTATTTT	CSAISRLAGTTDTQYF
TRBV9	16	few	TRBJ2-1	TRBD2	TGTGCCAGCAGCGTAGTGTCTAGCGGGACGTACAATGAGCAGTTCTTC	CASSVVSSGTYNEQFF
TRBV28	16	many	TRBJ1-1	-	TGTGCCAGCAGCCCGATCCTGCAGGCAACGAACACTGAAGCTTTCTTT	CASSPILQATNTEAFF
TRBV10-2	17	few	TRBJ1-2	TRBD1	TGCGCCAGCAGTGAGTCCAGTCTTTTCGGGACAGGTTTTGGCTACACCTTC	CASSESSLFGTGFGYTF
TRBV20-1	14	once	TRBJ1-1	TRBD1	TGCAGTGCTAGAAAGACAGGGGGCCGAGGTGAAGCTTTCTTT	CSARKTGGRGEAFF
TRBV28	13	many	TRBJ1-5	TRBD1	TGTGCCAGCAGTTCGACAGGGGCGCAGCCCCAGCATTTT	CASSSTGAQPQHF
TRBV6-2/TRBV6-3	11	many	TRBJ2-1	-	TGTGCCACCCGGGAGAGCAATGAGCAGTTCTTC	CATRESNEQFF
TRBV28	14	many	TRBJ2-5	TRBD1	TGTGCCAGCAGTTTCCAGGGGGTAGAAGAGACCCAGTACTTC	CASSFQGVEETQYF
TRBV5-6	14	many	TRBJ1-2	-	TGTGCCAGCAGCTTGGCCCAGATTAACTATGGCTACACCTTC	CASSLAQINYGYTF
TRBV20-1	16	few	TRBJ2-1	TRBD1	TGCAGTGCTCTCCCCAGGGGGCCGAGCTCCTACAATGAGCAGTTCTTC	CSALPRGPSSYNEQFF
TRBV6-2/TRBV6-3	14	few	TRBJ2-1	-	TGTGCCAGCGGTAGCGTAGAGACCTACAATGAGCAGTTCTTC	CASGSVETYNEQFF
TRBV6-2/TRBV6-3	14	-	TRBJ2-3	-	TGTGCCAGCAGTTCGGCGTTGGGCACAGATACGCAGTATTTT	CASSSALGTDTQYF
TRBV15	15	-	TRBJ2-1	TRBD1	TGTGCCACCAGCAGTTACCGGGACAGGGACAATGAGCAGTTCTTC	CATSSYRDRDNEQFF
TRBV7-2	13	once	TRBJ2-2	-	TGTGCCAGCAGCCGGCCGGCCACGGGGGAGCTGTTTTTT	CASSRPATGELFF
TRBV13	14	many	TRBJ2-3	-	TGTGCCAGCAGCCCACCGGAGGGACAGTATACGCAGTATTTT	CASSPPEGQYTQYF
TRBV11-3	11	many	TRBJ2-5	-	TGTGCCAGCACCGATCTTGAGACCCAGTACTTC	CASTDLETQYF
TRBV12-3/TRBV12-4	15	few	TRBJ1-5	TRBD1	TGTGCCAGCAGTTTTCGGGACAGGTGCAATCAGCCCCAGCATTTT	CASSFRDRCNQPQHF
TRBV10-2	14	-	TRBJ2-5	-	TGCGCCAGCAGTGAATGGGTTGGAGGGGAGACCCAGTACTTC	CASSEWVGGETQYF
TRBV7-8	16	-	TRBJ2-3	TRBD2	TGTGCCAGCAGCCAATACCGCGGGAGGTTGACAGATACGCAGTATTTT	CASSQYRGRLTDTQYF
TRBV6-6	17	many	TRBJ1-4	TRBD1	TGTGCCAGCAGTTACTCCGGGACAGGGGGCCCTAATGAAAAACTGTTTTTT	CASSYSGTGGPNEKLFF
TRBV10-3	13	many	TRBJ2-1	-	TGTGCCATTGGACCAAGCTCCTACAATGAGCAGTTCTTC	CAIGPSSYNEQFF
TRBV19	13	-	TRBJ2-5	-	TGTGCCAGTAGTATATCCGGGTTCGAGACCCAGTACTTC	CASSISGFETQYF
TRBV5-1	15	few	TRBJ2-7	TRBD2	TGCGCCAGCAGCTTAGAGACTAGCGGGAGTCGAGAGCAGTACTTC	CASSLETSGSREQYF
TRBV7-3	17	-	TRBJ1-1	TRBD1	TGTGCCAGCAGGACAGCCGGGACAGGCCCTACGAACACTGAAGCTTTCTTT	CASRTAGTGPTNTEAFF
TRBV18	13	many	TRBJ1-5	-	TGTGCCAGCTCACCAGGACACAATCAGCCCCAGCATTTT	CASSPGHNQPQHF
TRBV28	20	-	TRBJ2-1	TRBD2	TGTGCCAGCAGCTTTGATTTTGTCCCGCGGTTAGCGGGAGTCGAGAGGAGTCTGTTCTTC	CASSFDFVPRLAGVERSLFF
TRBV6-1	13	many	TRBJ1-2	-	TGTGCCAGCAGTGAAGTGCGAGGGTATGGCTACACCTTC	CASSEVRGYGYTF
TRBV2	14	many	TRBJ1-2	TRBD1	TGTGCCAGCAGTGATGGGACAGGGCACTCTGGCTACACCTTC	CASSDGTGHSGYTF
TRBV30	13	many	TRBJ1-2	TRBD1	TGTGCCTGGAGCCGGACAGGGGGGGATGGCTACACCTTC	CAWSRTGGDGYTF
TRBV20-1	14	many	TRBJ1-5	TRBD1	TGCAGTGCCCAGGGGGCCCGCAGCAATCAGCCCCAGCATTTT	CSAQGARSNQPQHF
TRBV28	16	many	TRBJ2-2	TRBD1	TGTGCCAGCCGCCCTCCCGGGACAGGGTATTTCGGGGAGCTGTTTTTT	CASRPPGTGYFGELFF
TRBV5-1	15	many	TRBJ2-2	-	TGCGCCAGCAGCCCGCCCAGGGTCGACACCGGGGAGCTGTTTTTT	CASSPPRVDTGELFF
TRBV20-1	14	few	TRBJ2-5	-	TGCAGTGCTAGAGATGTTACAGGGAAGGAGACCCAGTACTTC	CSARDVTGKETQYF
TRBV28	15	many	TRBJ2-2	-	TGTGCCACCTCTCTTTTTAGCGTTGGCACCGGGGAGCTGTTTTTT	CATSLFSVGTGELFF
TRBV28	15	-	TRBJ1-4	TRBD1	TGTGCCAGCAGTTCGGGACAGGGAGGCAATGAAAAACTGTTTTTT	CASSSGQGGNEKLFF
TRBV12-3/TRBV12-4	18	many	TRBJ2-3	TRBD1	TGTGCCAGCAGTCCGTGGACAGGGCAAGTTCCCGGCACAGATACGCAGTATTTT	CASSPWTGQVPGTDTQYF
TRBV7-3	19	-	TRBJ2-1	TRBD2	TGTGCCAGCAGCCCGACACTCCCGACTAGCGGAGGCTCCTACAATGGGCAGTTCTTC	CASSPTLPTSGGSYNGQFF
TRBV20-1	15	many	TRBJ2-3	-	TGCAGTGCTAGAAAGGCGGTCTCCAGTTGGGATACGCAGTATTTT	CSARKAVSSWDTQYF
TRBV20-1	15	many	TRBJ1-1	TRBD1	TGCAGTGCTAGTGATCCGACAGGGGAGGGCACTGAAGCTTTCTTT	CSASDPTGEGTEAFF
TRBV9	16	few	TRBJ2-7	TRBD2	TGTGCCAGCAGCGTAGCCTTTAGCGGGAGTGTCTCCGAGCAGTACTTC	CASSVAFSGSVSEQYF